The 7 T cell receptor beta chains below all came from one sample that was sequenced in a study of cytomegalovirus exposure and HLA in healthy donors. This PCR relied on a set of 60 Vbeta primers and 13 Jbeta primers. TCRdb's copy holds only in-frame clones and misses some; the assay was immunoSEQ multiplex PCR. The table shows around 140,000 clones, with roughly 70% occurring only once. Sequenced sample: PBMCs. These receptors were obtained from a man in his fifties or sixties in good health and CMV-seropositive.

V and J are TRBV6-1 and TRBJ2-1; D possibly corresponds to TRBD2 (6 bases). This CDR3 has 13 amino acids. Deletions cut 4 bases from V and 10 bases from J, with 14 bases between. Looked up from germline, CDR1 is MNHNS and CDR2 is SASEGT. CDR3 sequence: CASSARWGDEQFF. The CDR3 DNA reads TGTGCCAGCAGTGCCCGTTGGGGGGACGAGCAGTTCTTC.

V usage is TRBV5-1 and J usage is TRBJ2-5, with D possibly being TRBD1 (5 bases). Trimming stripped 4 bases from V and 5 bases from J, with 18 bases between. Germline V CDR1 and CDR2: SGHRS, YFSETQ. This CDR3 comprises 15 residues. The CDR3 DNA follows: TGCGCCAGCAGCAAAGACAGTCCTGGCGTGGAGACCCAGTACTTC. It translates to CASSKDSPGVETQYF.

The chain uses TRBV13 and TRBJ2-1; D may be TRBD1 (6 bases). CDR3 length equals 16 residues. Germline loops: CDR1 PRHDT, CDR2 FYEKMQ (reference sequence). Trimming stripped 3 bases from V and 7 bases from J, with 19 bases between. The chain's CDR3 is CASSFMAGVGLNEQFF. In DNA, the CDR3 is TGTGCCAGCAGCTTCATGGCAGGGGTGGGTCTGAATGAGCAGTTCTTC.

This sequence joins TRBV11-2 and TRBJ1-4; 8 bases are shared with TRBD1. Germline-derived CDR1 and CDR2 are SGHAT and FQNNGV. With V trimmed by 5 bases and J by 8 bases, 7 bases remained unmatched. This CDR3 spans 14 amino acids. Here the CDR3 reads CASSPRQGQEKLFF. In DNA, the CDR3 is TGTGCCAGCAGCCCCCGACAGGGGCAGGAAAAACTGTTTTTT. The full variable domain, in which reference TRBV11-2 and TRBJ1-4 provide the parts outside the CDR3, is EAGVAQSPRYKIIEKRQSVAFWCNPISGHATLYWYQQILGQGPKLLIQFQNNGVVDDSQLPKDRFSAERLKGVDSTLKIQPAKLEDSAVYLCASSPRQGQEKLFFGSGTQLSVL.

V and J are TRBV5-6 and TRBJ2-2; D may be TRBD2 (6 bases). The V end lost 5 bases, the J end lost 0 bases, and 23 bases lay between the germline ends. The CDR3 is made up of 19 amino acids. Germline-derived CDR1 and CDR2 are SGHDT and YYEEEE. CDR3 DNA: TGTGCCAGCAGTAACACTTCGTGGAGGCGGGGAGCGAACACCGGGGAGCTGTTTTTT. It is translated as CASSNTSWRRGANTGELFF.

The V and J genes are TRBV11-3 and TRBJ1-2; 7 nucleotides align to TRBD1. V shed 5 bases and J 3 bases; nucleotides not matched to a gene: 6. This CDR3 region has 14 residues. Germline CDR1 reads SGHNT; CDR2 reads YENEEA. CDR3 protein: CASSTRTGDYGYTF. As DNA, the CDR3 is TGTGCCAGCAGCACCCGGACAGGAGACTATGGCTACACCTTC.

CDR3 loop: CASSRGVNTEAFF. In DNA form, the CDR3 reads TGTGCCAGCAGCCGGGGGGTCAACACTGAAGCTTTCTTT. The rearrangement links TRBV28 to TRBJ1-1; possibly TRBD1 for D (5 bases). The V gene lost 6 bases and the J gene lost 2 bases, with 10 bases spanning the gap. From germline, CDR1 is MDHEN and CDR2 SYDVKM. This CDR3 comprises 13 residues. The full variable domain, in which reference TRBV28 and TRBJ1-1 provide the parts outside the CDR3, is DVKVTQSSRYLVKRTGEKVFLECVQDMDHENMFWYRQDPGLGLRLIYFSYDVKMKEKGDIPEGYSVSREKKERFSLILESASTNQTSMYLCASSRGVNTEAFFGQGTRLTVV.